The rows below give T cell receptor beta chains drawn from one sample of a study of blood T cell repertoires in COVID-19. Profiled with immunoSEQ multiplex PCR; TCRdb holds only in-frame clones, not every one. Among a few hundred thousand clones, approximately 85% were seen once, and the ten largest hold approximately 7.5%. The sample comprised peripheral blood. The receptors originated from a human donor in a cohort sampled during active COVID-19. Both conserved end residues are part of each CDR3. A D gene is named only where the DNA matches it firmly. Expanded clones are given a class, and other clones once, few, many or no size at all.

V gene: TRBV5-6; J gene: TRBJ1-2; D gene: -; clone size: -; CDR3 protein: CASSLRAGEGGYTF; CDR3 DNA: TGTGCCAGCAGCTTGAGGGCAGGGGAAGGTGGCTACACCTTC
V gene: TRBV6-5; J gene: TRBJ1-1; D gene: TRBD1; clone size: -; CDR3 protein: CASRMRGTGEAFF; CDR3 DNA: TGTGCCAGCAGAATGCGAGGGACAGGTGAAGCTTTCTTT
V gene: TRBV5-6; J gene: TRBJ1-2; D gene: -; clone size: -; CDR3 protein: CASSLIRGGYGYTF; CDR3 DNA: TGTGCCAGCAGCTTGATCAGAGGAGGGTATGGCTACACCTTC
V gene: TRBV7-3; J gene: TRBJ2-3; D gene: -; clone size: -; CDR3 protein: CASSLTATDTQYF; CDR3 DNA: TGTGCCAGCAGCCTCACAGCTACAGATACGCAGTATTTT
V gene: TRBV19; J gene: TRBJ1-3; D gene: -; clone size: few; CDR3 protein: CASSMAGSMDRNTIYF; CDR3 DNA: TGTGCCAGTAGTATGGCAGGGTCCATGGACCGAAACACCATATATTTT
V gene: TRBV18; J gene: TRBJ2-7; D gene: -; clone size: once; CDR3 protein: CASSRGFQYEQYF; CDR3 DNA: TGTGCCAGCTCACGCGGGTTCCAATACGAGCAGTACTTC
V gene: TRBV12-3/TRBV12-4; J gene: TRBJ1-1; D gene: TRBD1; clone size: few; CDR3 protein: CASSEGAFTEAFF; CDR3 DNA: TGTGCCAGCAGTGAGGGGGCTTTCACTGAAGCTTTCTTT
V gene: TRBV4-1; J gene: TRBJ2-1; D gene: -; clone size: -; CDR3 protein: CASSQRGTNGHEQFF; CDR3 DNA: TGCGCCAGCAGCCAAAGGGGCACCAACGGGCATGAGCAGTTCTTC
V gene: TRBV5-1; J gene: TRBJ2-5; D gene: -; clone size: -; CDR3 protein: CASSVHQRRETQYF; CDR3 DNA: TGCGCCAGCAGCGTCCACCAGCGGCGGGAGACCCAGTACTTC
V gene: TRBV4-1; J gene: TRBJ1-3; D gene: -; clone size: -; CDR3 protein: CASSHRGHSGNTIYF; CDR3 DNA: TGCGCCAGCAGCCATCGAGGACACTCTGGAAACACCATATATTTT
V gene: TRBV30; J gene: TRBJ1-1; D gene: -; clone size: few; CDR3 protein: CAWSVFSPGTEAFF; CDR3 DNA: TGTGCCTGGAGTGTGTTCAGCCCAGGGACTGAAGCTTTCTTT
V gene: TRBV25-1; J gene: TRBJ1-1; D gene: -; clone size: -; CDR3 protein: CASSERTEGGTEAFF; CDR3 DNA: TGTGCCAGCAGTGAACGAACCGAGGGAGGGACTGAAGCTTTCTTT
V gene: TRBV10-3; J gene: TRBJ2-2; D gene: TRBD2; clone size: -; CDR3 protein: CATKGTSGGTGELFF; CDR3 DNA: TGTGCCACCAAAGGGACTAGCGGGGGCACCGGGGAGCTGTTTTTT
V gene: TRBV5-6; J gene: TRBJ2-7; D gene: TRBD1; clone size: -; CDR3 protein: CASSSPGQGRDEQYF; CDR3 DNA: TGTGCCAGCAGCTCGCCGGGACAGGGAAGAGACGAGCAGTACTTC
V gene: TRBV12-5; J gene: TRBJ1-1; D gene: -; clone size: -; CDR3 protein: CASAGNLGTEAFF; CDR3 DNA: TGTGCTAGTGCGGGGAATCTGGGCACTGAAGCTTTCTTT
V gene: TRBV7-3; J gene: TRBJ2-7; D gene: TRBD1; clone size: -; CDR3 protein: CASSLTGGSEQYF; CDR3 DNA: TGTGCCAGCAGTCTCACAGGGGGCAGCGAGCAGTACTTC
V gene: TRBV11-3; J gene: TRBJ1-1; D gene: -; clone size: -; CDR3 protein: CASSSNSFANTEAFF; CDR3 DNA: TGTGCCAGCAGCTCAAACTCTTTCGCGAACACTGAAGCTTTCTTT
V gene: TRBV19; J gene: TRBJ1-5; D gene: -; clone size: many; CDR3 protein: CASSTYGQPQHF; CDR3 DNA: TGTGCCAGTAGTACCTACGGTCAGCCCCAGCATTTT
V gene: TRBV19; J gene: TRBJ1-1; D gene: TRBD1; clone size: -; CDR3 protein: CATSPQGGNTEAFF; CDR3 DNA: TGTGCCACAAGCCCACAGGGGGGGAACACTGAAGCTTTCTTT
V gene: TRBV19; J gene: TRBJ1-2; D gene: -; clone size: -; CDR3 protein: CASMIPGYYGYTF; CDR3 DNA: TGTGCCAGTATGATCCCGGGTTATTATGGCTACACCTTC
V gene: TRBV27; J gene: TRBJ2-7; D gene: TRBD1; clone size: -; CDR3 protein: CASRMGQGPYEQYF; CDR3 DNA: TGTGCCAGCAGGATGGGACAGGGTCCCTACGAGCAGTACTTC
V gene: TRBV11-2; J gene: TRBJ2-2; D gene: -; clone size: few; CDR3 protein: CASSLGGTGELFF; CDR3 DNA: TGTGCCAGCAGCTTAGGAGGTACCGGGGAGCTGTTTTTT
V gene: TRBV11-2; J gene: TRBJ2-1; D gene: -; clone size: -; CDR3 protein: CASSLGIEQFF; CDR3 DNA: TGTGCCAGCAGCTTGGGCATTGAGCAGTTCTTC
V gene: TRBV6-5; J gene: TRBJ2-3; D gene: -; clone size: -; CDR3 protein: CASSYSSYTGVLQYF; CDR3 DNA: TGTGCCAGCAGTTACTCGTCGTATACGGGGGTTTTACAGTATTTT
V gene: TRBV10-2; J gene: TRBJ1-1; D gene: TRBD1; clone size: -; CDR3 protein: CASYHPGQGEAFF; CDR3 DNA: TGCGCCAGCTACCACCCGGGACAGGGGGAAGCTTTCTTT
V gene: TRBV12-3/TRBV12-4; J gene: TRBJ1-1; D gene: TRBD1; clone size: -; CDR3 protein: CASWGTGITEAFF; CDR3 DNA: TGTGCCAGCTGGGGGACAGGGATCACTGAAGCTTTCTTT
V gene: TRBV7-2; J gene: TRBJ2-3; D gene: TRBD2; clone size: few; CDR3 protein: CASSLSGGAGGTDTQYF; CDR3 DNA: TGTGCCAGCAGCTTGAGCGGGGGGGCCGGGGGCACAGATACGCAGTATTTT
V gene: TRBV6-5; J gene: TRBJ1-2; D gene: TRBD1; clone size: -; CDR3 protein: CASIGQGWAYGYTF; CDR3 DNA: TGTGCCAGCATCGGACAGGGGTGGGCCTATGGCTACACCTTC
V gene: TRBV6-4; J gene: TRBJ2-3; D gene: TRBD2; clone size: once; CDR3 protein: CASSDSVAGIGTDTQYF; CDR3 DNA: TGTGCCAGCAGTGACTCTGTAGCGGGGATAGGGACAGATACGCAGTATTTT
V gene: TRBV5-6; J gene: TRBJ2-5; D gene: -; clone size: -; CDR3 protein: CASSPQRGKETQYF; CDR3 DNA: TGTGCCAGCAGCCCCCAACGGGGGAAAGAGACCCAGTACTTC
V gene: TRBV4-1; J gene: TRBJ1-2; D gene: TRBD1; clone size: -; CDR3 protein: CASSEQGNGYTF; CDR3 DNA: TGCGCCAGCAGCGAACAGGGGAATGGCTACACCTTC
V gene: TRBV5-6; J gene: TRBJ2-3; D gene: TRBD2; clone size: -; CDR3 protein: CASSLWGGTGSDTQYF; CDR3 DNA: TGTGCCAGCAGCTTGTGGGGGGGAACAGGTTCAGATACGCAGTATTTT
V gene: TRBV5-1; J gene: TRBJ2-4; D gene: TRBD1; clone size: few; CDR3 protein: CASSLGQGSNIQYF; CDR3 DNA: TGCGCCAGCAGCTTGGGACAGGGATCGAACATTCAGTACTTC
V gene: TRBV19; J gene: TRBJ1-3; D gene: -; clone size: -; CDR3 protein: CASSIVPDSSGNTIYF; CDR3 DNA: TGTGCCAGTAGTATAGTTCCAGACAGCTCTGGAAACACCATATATTTT
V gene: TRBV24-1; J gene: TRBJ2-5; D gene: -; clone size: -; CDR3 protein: CATSGGHQETQYF; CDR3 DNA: TGTGCCACCAGTGGGGGCCACCAAGAGACCCAGTACTTC
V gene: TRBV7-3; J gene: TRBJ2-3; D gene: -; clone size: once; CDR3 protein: CASSPAEGDTQYF; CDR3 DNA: TGTGCCAGCAGCCCCGCGGAGGGGGATACGCAGTATTTT
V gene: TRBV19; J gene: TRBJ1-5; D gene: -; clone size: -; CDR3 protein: CASSIGTSNQPQHF; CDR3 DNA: TGTGCCAGTAGTATTGGGACATCGAATCAGCCCCAGCATTTT
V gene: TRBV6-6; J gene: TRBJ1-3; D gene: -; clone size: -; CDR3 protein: CASSSPSGGNTIYF; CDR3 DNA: TGTGCCAGCAGTTCCCCCTCCGGGGGAAACACCATATATTTT
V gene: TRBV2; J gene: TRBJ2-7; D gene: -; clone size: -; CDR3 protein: CASSEDTALYEQYF; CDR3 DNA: TGTGCCAGCAGTGAAGACACAGCCCTCTACGAGCAGTACTTC
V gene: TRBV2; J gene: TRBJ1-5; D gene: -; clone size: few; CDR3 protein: CASGVRGLSNQPQHF; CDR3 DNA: TGTGCCAGCGGAGTGCGGGGTCTGAGCAATCAGCCCCAGCATTTT
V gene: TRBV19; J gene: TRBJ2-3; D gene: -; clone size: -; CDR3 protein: CASSLQGIYTQYF; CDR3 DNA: TGTGCCAGTAGTTTGCAGGGGATCTATACGCAGTATTTT
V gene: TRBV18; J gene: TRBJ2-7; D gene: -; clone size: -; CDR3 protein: CASSLTGTSFWEQYF; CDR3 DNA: TGTGCCAGCTCCCTCACCGGGACATCCTTCTGGGAGCAGTACTTC
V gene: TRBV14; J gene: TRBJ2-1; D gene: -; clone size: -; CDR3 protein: CASSQGSRNEQFF; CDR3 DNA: TGTGCCAGCAGCCAAGGTTCTCGCAATGAGCAGTTCTTC
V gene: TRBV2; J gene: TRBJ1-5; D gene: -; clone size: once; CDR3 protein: CASRAGLQSNYQPQHF; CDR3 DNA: TGTGCCAGCAGGGCGGGCTTACAATCTAATTATCAGCCCCAGCATTTT
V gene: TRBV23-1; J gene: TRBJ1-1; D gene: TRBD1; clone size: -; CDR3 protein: CASSHGTGGPKAFF; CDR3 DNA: TGCGCCAGCAGCCACGGGACAGGAGGCCCAAAAGCTTTCTTT
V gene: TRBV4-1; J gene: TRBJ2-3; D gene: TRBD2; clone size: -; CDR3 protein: CASSRGTSGPQYTQYF; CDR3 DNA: TGCGCCAGCAGCCGGGGGACTAGCGGGCCCCAATATACGCAGTATTTT
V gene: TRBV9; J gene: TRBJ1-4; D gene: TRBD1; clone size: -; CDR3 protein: CASRGQGARKLFF; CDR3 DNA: TGTGCCAGCAGAGGACAGGGGGCGCGGAAACTGTTTTTT
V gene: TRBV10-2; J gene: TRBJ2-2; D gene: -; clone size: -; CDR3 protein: CARQGNTGELFF; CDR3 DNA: TGCGCCAGACAGGGGAACACCGGGGAGCTGTTTTTT
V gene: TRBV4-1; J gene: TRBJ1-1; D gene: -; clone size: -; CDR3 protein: CASSPGNMNTEAFF; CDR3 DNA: TGCGCCAGCAGCCCGGGAAACATGAACACTGAAGCTTTCTTT
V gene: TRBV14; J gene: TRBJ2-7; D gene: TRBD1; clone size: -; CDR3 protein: CASSRDRGAAEQYF; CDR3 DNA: TGTGCCAGCAGCCGAGACAGGGGGGCTGCCGAGCAGTACTTC
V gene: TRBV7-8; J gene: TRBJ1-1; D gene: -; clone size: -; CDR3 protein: CASSQGVAYTEAFF; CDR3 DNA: TGTGCCAGCAGTCAAGGGGTGGCTTACACTGAAGCTTTCTTT
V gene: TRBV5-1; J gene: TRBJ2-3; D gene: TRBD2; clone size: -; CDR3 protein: CASSQRTSGGVTDTQYF; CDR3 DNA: TGCGCCAGCAGCCAACGGACTAGCGGGGGAGTAACAGATACGCAGTATTTT
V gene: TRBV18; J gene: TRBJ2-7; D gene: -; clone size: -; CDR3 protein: CASSSGATEQYF; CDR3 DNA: TGTGCCAGCTCCTCGGGAGCTACCGAGCAGTACTTC
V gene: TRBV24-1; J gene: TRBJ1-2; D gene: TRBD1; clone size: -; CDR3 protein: CATMGEGANGYTF; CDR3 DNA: TGTGCCACCATGGGCGAGGGGGCAAATGGCTACACCTTC
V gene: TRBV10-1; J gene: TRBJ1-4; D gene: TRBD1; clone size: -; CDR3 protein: CASSGRDRPNEKLFF; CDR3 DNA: TGCGCCAGCAGTGGGCGGGACAGGCCGAATGAAAAACTGTTTTTT
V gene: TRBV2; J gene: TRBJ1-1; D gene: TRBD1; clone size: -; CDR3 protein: CASRDRGTEAFF; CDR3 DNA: TGTGCCAGCAGGGACAGGGGCACTGAAGCTTTCTTT
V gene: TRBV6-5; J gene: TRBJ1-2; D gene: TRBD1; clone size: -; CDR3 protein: CATTTGLDYGYTF; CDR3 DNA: TGTGCCACGACGACAGGGCTTGACTATGGCTACACCTTC
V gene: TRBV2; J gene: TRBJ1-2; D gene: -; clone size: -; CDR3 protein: CASSFQTGFGYTF; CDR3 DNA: TGTGCCAGCAGTTTCCAAACAGGGTTTGGCTACACCTTC
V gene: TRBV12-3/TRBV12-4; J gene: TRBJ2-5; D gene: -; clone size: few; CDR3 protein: CASSQLETQYF; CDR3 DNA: TGTGCCAGCAGCCAACTAGAGACCCAGTACTTC